Described below is a single T cell receptor (beta chain) sequence and its context. This entry is derived from a study of blood T cell repertoires in COVID-19. Study-wide background: Sample material is recorded as cDNA or gDNA derived from T cells, B-cell-depleted T cells, or PBMCs.

Each participant's cohort was designated according to participant-reported clinical history. CDR3 size: 13 residues. Unmatched junction bases numbered 4, after V lost 8 bases and J lost 6 bases. Germline-derived CDR1 and CDR2 are LNHNV and YYDKDF (reference sequence). In the source study's methods: Reference gene primer amplification in the assay estimated nucleated cell counts. TCRdb's copy holds only in-frame clones and misses some; the assay was immunoSEQ multiplex PCR. V and J calls and clone size follow that table, whereas D and trimming were derived from the DNA. Of around 240,000 clones in the sample, 70% to 90% were seen once.

The chain uses TRBV15 and TRBJ1-5, with TRBD1 matching over 10 bases. Material: PBMCs or T cells enriched from blood (not recorded which). The clonotype originates from a man between 45 and 60 years old who had been exposed to COVID-19. The CDR3 bases are TGTGCCACCGGGACAGGGGAAGGTCAGCCCCAGCATTTT. Amino acids: CATGTGEGQPQHF.